A selection of T cell receptor beta chains follows, all from one sample in a study of shared clonotypes between healthy human individuals. Sequencing was performed with immunoSEQ multiplex PCR; in TCRdb, only in-frame clones are kept and a portion is missing. This sample has 500,000 to 550,000 clones, with around 95% found just once. The source material was naive CD4+ T cells sorted from blood. These receptor sequences come from a woman aged 30 to 39 in good health. Each CDR3 is given with its conserved first and last residue. A D gene is named only where the DNA matches it firmly. Some rows mark clone size as missing; the rest say once, few, many or name a class of expanded clone.

d_gene: -
abundance: -
v_gene: TRBV11-2
j_gene: TRBJ1-1
CDR3aa: CASSLDNYPNTEAFF
CDR3nt: TGTGCCAGCAGCTTAGATAATTACCCGAACACTGAAGCTTTCTTT

d_gene: -
abundance: -
v_gene: TRBV11-3
j_gene: TRBJ2-5
CDR3aa: CASSLGFGKDGETQYF
CDR3nt: TGTGCCAGCAGCTTAGGGTTCGGCAAAGACGGGGAGACCCAGTACTTC

d_gene: -
abundance: -
v_gene: TRBV30
j_gene: TRBJ2-7
CDR3aa: CAWSGLYEQYF
CDR3nt: TGTGCCTGGAGTGGCCTCTACGAGCAGTACTTC

d_gene: -
abundance: -
v_gene: TRBV11-2
j_gene: TRBJ2-2
CDR3aa: CASSLAGRVSGELFF
CDR3nt: TGTGCCAGCAGCTTAGCGGGCAGGGTCTCCGGGGAGCTGTTTTTT

d_gene: TRBD2
abundance: -
v_gene: TRBV5-1
j_gene: TRBJ2-3
CDR3aa: CASSLGISGTGADTQYF
CDR3nt: TGCGCCAGCAGCTTGGGAATTAGCGGGACCGGCGCAGATACGCAGTATTTT

d_gene: -
abundance: -
v_gene: TRBV28
j_gene: TRBJ1-4
CDR3aa: CASSPSLWGVGEKLFF
CDR3nt: TGTGCCAGCAGTCCCTCGCTTTGGGGAGTGGGTGAAAAACTGTTTTTT

d_gene: TRBD2
abundance: once
v_gene: TRBV7-9
j_gene: TRBJ2-2
CDR3aa: CASSPRLSGRGNTGELFF
CDR3nt: TGTGCCAGCAGCCCCCGGCTCTCCGGGAGGGGGAACACCGGGGAGCTGTTTTTT

d_gene: TRBD2
abundance: -
v_gene: TRBV19
j_gene: TRBJ2-1
CDR3aa: CASSTIIAGGWYNEQFF
CDR3nt: TGTGCCAGTAGTACCATAATAGCGGGAGGTTGGTACAATGAGCAGTTCTTC

d_gene: TRBD2
abundance: -
v_gene: TRBV6-5
j_gene: TRBJ2-7
CDR3aa: CASSETSGPTGEQYF
CDR3nt: TGTGCCAGCAGCGAGACTAGCGGGCCGACTGGCGAGCAGTACTTC

d_gene: -
abundance: -
v_gene: TRBV19
j_gene: TRBJ2-3
CDR3aa: CASSARTASTDTQYF
CDR3nt: TGTGCCAGTAGTGCCCGGACAGCTAGCACAGATACGCAGTATTTT

d_gene: TRBD1
abundance: -
v_gene: TRBV10-3
j_gene: TRBJ1-1
CDR3aa: CAIKGQVLDDAFF
CDR3nt: TGTGCCATCAAAGGACAGGTTCTCGACGACGCTTTCTTT

d_gene: TRBD1
abundance: -
v_gene: TRBV11-2
j_gene: TRBJ2-7
CDR3aa: CASSFAPQQGTYEQYF
CDR3nt: TGTGCCAGCAGCTTTGCCCCCCAACAGGGGACCTACGAGCAGTACTTC

d_gene: -
abundance: -
v_gene: TRBV7-9
j_gene: TRBJ2-3
CDR3aa: CASSATSDTQYF
CDR3nt: TGTGCCAGCAGCGCCACCTCAGATACGCAGTATTTT

d_gene: TRBD1
abundance: -
v_gene: TRBV2
j_gene: TRBJ2-1
CDR3aa: CASRPRRQGANEQFF
CDR3nt: TGTGCCAGCAGACCCCGGAGACAGGGGGCAAATGAGCAGTTCTTC

d_gene: TRBD1
abundance: -
v_gene: TRBV15
j_gene: TRBJ1-2
CDR3aa: CATSRAPEPGTDATF
CDR3nt: TGTGCCACCAGCAGAGCCCCAGAGCCAGGGACAGATGCAACCTTC

d_gene: TRBD1
abundance: -
v_gene: TRBV5-1
j_gene: TRBJ2-5
CDR3aa: CASSLEGQYHETQYF
CDR3nt: TGCGCCAGCAGCTTGGAGGGACAGTACCACGAGACCCAGTACTTC

d_gene: TRBD1
abundance: -
v_gene: TRBV5-6
j_gene: TRBJ2-7
CDR3aa: CASSLKGTGGYEQYF
CDR3nt: TGTGCCAGCAGCCTAAAAGGGACAGGGGGCTACGAGCAGTACTTC

d_gene: -
abundance: -
v_gene: TRBV4-1
j_gene: TRBJ1-2
CDR3aa: CASSQARDNYGYTF
CDR3nt: TGCGCCAGCAGCCAAGCGCGGGACAACTATGGCTACACCTTC

d_gene: -
abundance: -
v_gene: TRBV28
j_gene: TRBJ2-7
CDR3aa: CASTADRPYEQYF
CDR3nt: TGTGCCAGCACCGCGGACAGACCCTACGAGCAGTACTTC

d_gene: -
abundance: -
v_gene: TRBV18
j_gene: TRBJ1-1
CDR3aa: CASSSDSNEAFF
CDR3nt: TGTGCCAGCTCATCGGACAGCAATGAAGCTTTCTTT

d_gene: TRBD2
abundance: -
v_gene: TRBV5-1
j_gene: TRBJ2-7
CDR3aa: CASSPGTSGRRTYEQYF
CDR3nt: TGCGCCAGCAGCCCCGGGACTAGCGGGAGAAGGACCTACGAGCAGTACTTC

d_gene: TRBD1
abundance: -
v_gene: TRBV6-6
j_gene: TRBJ1-2
CDR3aa: CASSYSQGTGEYGYTF
CDR3nt: TGTGCCAGCAGTTACTCACAGGGGACAGGAGAGTATGGCTACACCTTC

d_gene: TRBD1
abundance: once
v_gene: TRBV18
j_gene: TRBJ1-1
CDR3aa: CASSAGTGDTEAFF
CDR3nt: TGTGCCAGCTCGGCTGGGACAGGGGACACTGAAGCTTTCTTT

d_gene: -
abundance: -
v_gene: TRBV19
j_gene: TRBJ1-4
CDR3aa: CASISQAGGEKLFF
CDR3nt: TGTGCCAGTATTTCCCAAGCAGGCGGTGAAAAACTGTTTTTT

d_gene: -
abundance: -
v_gene: TRBV7-3
j_gene: TRBJ2-5
CDR3aa: CASSLSIKETQYF
CDR3nt: TGTGCCAGCAGCTTATCGATAAAAGAGACCCAGTACTTC

d_gene: -
abundance: once
v_gene: TRBV5-6
j_gene: TRBJ1-3
CDR3aa: CASSLAGNTIYF
CDR3nt: TGTGCCAGCAGCTTGGCTGGAAACACCATATATTTT

d_gene: TRBD2
abundance: -
v_gene: TRBV7-2
j_gene: TRBJ2-7
CDR3aa: CASSLVPGGYEQYF
CDR3nt: TGTGCCAGCAGCTTAGTCCCGGGGGGCTACGAGCAGTACTTC

d_gene: -
abundance: -
v_gene: TRBV7-2
j_gene: TRBJ2-3
CDR3aa: CASSVTSTRVTDTQYF
CDR3nt: TGTGCCAGCAGCGTAACTAGCACAAGGGTTACAGATACGCAGTATTTT

d_gene: -
abundance: -
v_gene: TRBV2
j_gene: TRBJ2-7
CDR3aa: CASRAEAYEQYF
CDR3nt: TGTGCCAGCAGGGCGGAGGCCTACGAGCAGTACTTC

d_gene: -
abundance: -
v_gene: TRBV6-1
j_gene: TRBJ2-5
CDR3aa: CASSLRQQETQYF
CDR3nt: TGTGCCAGCAGTCTTAGACAGCAAGAGACCCAGTACTTC

d_gene: -
abundance: once
v_gene: TRBV4-2
j_gene: TRBJ2-3
CDR3aa: CASSQGLVGDTQYF
CDR3nt: TGTGCCAGCAGCCAAGGACTAGTAGGGGATACGCAGTATTTT

d_gene: -
abundance: -
v_gene: TRBV30
j_gene: TRBJ1-4
CDR3aa: CAWSVRGNEKLFF
CDR3nt: TGTGCCTGGAGTGTACGAGGGAATGAAAAACTGTTTTTT

d_gene: -
abundance: -
v_gene: TRBV6-9
j_gene: TRBJ2-7
CDR3aa: CASSPHMGHFEQYF
CDR3nt: TGTGCCAGCAGTCCTCATATGGGGCATTTCGAGCAGTACTTC

d_gene: TRBD2
abundance: -
v_gene: TRBV5-1
j_gene: TRBJ2-7
CDR3aa: CASSLGWGSGIEEQYF
CDR3nt: TGCGCCAGCAGCTTGGGGTGGGGTAGCGGGATTGAGGAGCAGTACTTC

d_gene: -
abundance: -
v_gene: TRBV7-8
j_gene: TRBJ2-7
CDR3aa: CASKLDPGPPYEQYF
CDR3nt: TGTGCCAGCAAGCTCGACCCGGGGCCTCCCTACGAGCAGTACTTC

d_gene: -
abundance: once
v_gene: TRBV9
j_gene: TRBJ2-6
CDR3aa: CASSVEGTTYSGANVLTF
CDR3nt: TGTGCCAGCAGCGTAGAGGGGACAACCTACTCTGGGGCCAACGTCCTGACTTTC

d_gene: -
abundance: -
v_gene: TRBV7-9
j_gene: TRBJ1-4
CDR3aa: CASSLAAGGEKLFF
CDR3nt: TGTGCCAGCAGCTTAGCCGCGGGAGGAGAAAAACTGTTTTTT

d_gene: -
abundance: -
v_gene: TRBV19
j_gene: TRBJ1-1
CDR3aa: CASSIRPGENTEAFF
CDR3nt: TGTGCCAGTAGTATCAGGCCCGGGGAAAACACTGAAGCTTTCTTT

d_gene: -
abundance: -
v_gene: TRBV5-1
j_gene: TRBJ1-2
CDR3aa: CASSPRGGGYTF
CDR3nt: TGCGCCAGCAGCCCCCGGGGAGGGGGCTACACCTTC

d_gene: -
abundance: -
v_gene: TRBV5-1
j_gene: TRBJ1-4
CDR3aa: CASSLVPGSNEKLFF
CDR3nt: TGCGCCAGCAGCTTGGTTCCAGGTTCTAATGAAAAACTGTTTTTT

d_gene: -
abundance: -
v_gene: TRBV21-1
j_gene: TRBJ1-5
CDR3aa: CASRRGQGQPQHF
CDR3nt: TGTGCCAGCAGGAGGGGGCAGGGCCAGCCCCAGCATTTT

d_gene: TRBD1
abundance: once
v_gene: TRBV28
j_gene: TRBJ1-5
CDR3aa: CASSSGQGVEQPQHF
CDR3nt: TGTGCCAGCAGTTCCGGACAGGGTGTTGAGCAGCCCCAGCATTTT